The rows below give T cell receptor beta chains drawn from one sample of a study of blood T cell repertoires in COVID-19. Libraries were prepared by immunoSEQ multiplex PCR; TCRdb keeps only in-frame clonotypes and omits some of them. The table includes about 120,000 clones, almost 90% detected once. The source material was peripheral blood. The receptors originated from an older woman with COVID-19, enrolled during active disease. Both conserved end residues are part of each CDR3. D genes are given only for firm matches. For some rows the clone size is stated as once, few or many, or as a class when expanded; others skip it.

V	size	D	J	DNA	CDR3
TRBV6-5	-	-	TRBJ2-3	TGTGCCACCCGGATGGGGACACTGAACACAGATACGCAGTATTTT	CATRMGTLNTDTQYF
TRBV6-4	-	-	TRBJ2-1	TGTGCCAGCAGTGACTCTAGGGGAACCAATGAGCAGTTCTTC	CASSDSRGTNEQFF
TRBV5-1	-	-	TRBJ2-1	TGCGCCAGCAGCCTCAAACTCGCAAGACGGAACAGCTCCTACAATGAGCAGTTCTTC	CASSLKLARRNSSYNEQFF
TRBV5-1	-	TRBD1	TRBJ2-7	TGCGCCAGCAGCTTTACCCTGGACAGGGACCACGAGCAGTACTTC	CASSFTLDRDHEQYF
TRBV7-2	-	TRBD1	TRBJ1-1	TGTGCCAGCAGCCCACTAGAACCTACAGGGGAGAAAAACACTGAAGCTTTCTTT	CASSPLEPTGEKNTEAFF
TRBV30	-	-	TRBJ1-6	TGTGCCTGGAGGGGTATGAAGGGGGTGGATTCACCCCTCCACTTT	CAWRGMKGVDSPLHF
TRBV3-1/TRBV3-2	-	-	TRBJ1-4	TGTGCCAGCAGCCAGCCGGGACACGGAAATGAAAAACTGTTTTTT	CASSQPGHGNEKLFF
TRBV5-4	-	TRBD1	TRBJ1-2	TGTGCCAGCAGCTGGGACAGCTTGAACTATGGCTACACCTTC	CASSWDSLNYGYTF
TRBV5-4	-	-	TRBJ1-4	TGTGCCAGCAGCTTACCCGGGAATGAAAAACTGTTTTTT	CASSLPGNEKLFF
TRBV7-8	-	-	TRBJ1-4	TGTGCCAGCAGCTTGGCCAGGGTAGGGGGTGTAAAACTGTTTTTT	CASSLARVGGVKLFF
TRBV27	-	-	TRBJ2-5	TGTGCCAGCAGTTCACTTCCGGGACACATACAAGAGACCCAGTACTTC	CASSSLPGHIQETQYF
TRBV5-5	-	-	TRBJ1-6	TGTGCCAGCAGCTTGGTTAATCTCCCGAATTCACCCCTCCACTTT	CASSLVNLPNSPLHF
TRBV30	-	-	TRBJ1-1	TGTGCCTGGAGTCCGGGACTCAACACTGAAGCTTTCTTT	CAWSPGLNTEAFF
TRBV7-2	-	TRBD1	TRBJ1-2	TGTGCCAGCAGCAGAACCGGGACAGGGTGGTATGGCTACACCTTC	CASSRTGTGWYGYTF
TRBV5-4	-	-	TRBJ2-1	TGTGCCAGCAGCTTGGGGAGTGGCGGAAGCTCCTACAATGAGCAGTTCTTC	CASSLGSGGSSYNEQFF
TRBV29-1	-	-	TRBJ2-7	TGCAGCGCCATGGAGGGGGCTTCTACCTCCTACGAGCAGTACTTC	CSAMEGASTSYEQYF
TRBV5-1	-	TRBD1	TRBJ1-5	TGCGCCAGCAGCCCGGGACAGGGGGGCAATCAGCCCCAGCATTTT	CASSPGQGGNQPQHF
TRBV5-4	-	-	TRBJ1-6	TGTGCCAGCGGTGGTATGCCGAGGGTATCTCTCTCCTATAATTCACCCCTCCACTTT	CASGGMPRVSLSYNSPLHF
TRBV4-3	-	TRBD1	TRBJ1-2	TGCGCCAGCAAGCAACAGGCCGGGACAGATTATGGCTACACCTTC	CASKQQAGTDYGYTF
TRBV5-6	-	-	TRBJ2-7	TGTGCCAGCAGCTTGGCTGACGAGCAGTACTTC	CASSLADEQYF
TRBV6-6	-	-	TRBJ1-4	TGTGCCAGCACCCAGGCCCGGGGGGCGGTTAATGAAAAACTGTTTTTT	CASTQARGAVNEKLFF
TRBV12-3/TRBV12-4	-	-	TRBJ1-4	TGTGCCACCAGCGGACATGACAGTGAAAAACTGTTTTTT	CATSGHDSEKLFF
TRBV2	-	-	TRBJ1-1	TGTGCCAGCAGGGTTTACACCACTGAAGCTTTCTTT	CASRVYTTEAFF
TRBV3-1/TRBV3-2	-	-	TRBJ1-4	TGTGCCAGCAGTCCTCCCGGGACAACTAATGAAAAACTGTTTTTT	CASSPPGTTNEKLFF
TRBV7-2	-	-	TRBJ2-7	TGTGCCAGCAGCCCCAGCTCCTACGAGCAGTACTTC	CASSPSSYEQYF
TRBV2	-	-	TRBJ1-1	TGTGCCAGCATATGGAACAGTCCTGAAGCTTTCTTT	CASIWNSPEAFF
TRBV9	once	-	TRBJ1-4	TGTGCCAGCAGCGTAGGGATGGAGCCGAGGCGACTGTTTTTT	CASSVGMEPRRLFF
TRBV11-1	-	-	TRBJ2-7	TGTGCCAGCAGCTTCAGCCGGGGTAGCTCCTACGAGCAGTACTTC	CASSFSRGSSYEQYF
TRBV28	-	-	TRBJ2-3	TGTGCCAGCAGCCCCCCTAGCACAGATACGCAGTATTTT	CASSPPSTDTQYF
TRBV7-2	-	-	TRBJ1-5	TGTGCCAGCACCCCAAATAGCAATCAGCCCCAGCATTTT	CASTPNSNQPQHF
TRBV30	few	-	TRBJ1-1	TGTGCCTGGAGTCCAGGGGCCCGGGGACCTGAAGCTTTCTTT	CAWSPGARGPEAFF
TRBV6-2/TRBV6-3	-	TRBD1	TRBJ1-2	TGTGCCAGCAGTCTCGGACAGGGGGCTGGCTACACCTTC	CASSLGQGAGYTF
TRBV3-1/TRBV3-2	-	-	TRBJ1-1	TGTGCCAGCAGCCAAGTCCCAGGGAACACTGAAGCTTTCTTT	CASSQVPGNTEAFF
TRBV19	once	TRBD1	TRBJ1-1	TGTGCCAGTAGTACGGGACAGGGGCTGTTCACTGAAGCTTTCTTT	CASSTGQGLFTEAFF
TRBV2	-	-	TRBJ2-5	TGTGCCAGCAGTGAAGGGAGGTGGACCCAGTACTTC	CASSEGRWTQYF
TRBV7-9	-	-	TRBJ1-6	TGTGCCAGCAGCCAAGGACTTTCACCCCTCCACTTT	CASSQGLSPLHF
TRBV10-3	once	TRBD2	TRBJ2-3	TGTGCCATCAGTGGAGTGAGTAGCGGGGGGGCGGATACGCAGTATTTT	CAISGVSSGGADTQYF
TRBV2	-	TRBD1	TRBJ2-2	TGTGCCAGCAGTGGAACAGGGGCCAACACCGGGGAGCTGTTTTTT	CASSGTGANTGELFF
TRBV11-2	once	-	TRBJ1-2	TGTGCCAGCAGCCCCAACACAGGACCTCGTAACTATGGCTACACCTTC	CASSPNTGPRNYGYTF
TRBV7-9	once	-	TRBJ2-1	TGTGCCAGCAGGGAGGTAACCTACAATGAGCAGTTCTTC	CASREVTYNEQFF
TRBV6-5	once	-	TRBJ1-1	TGTGCCAGCAGCCTCCAGGGAACTGAAGCTTTCTTT	CASSLQGTEAFF
TRBV19	once	TRBD1	TRBJ1-1	TGTGCCAGTAGAGCGAACAGGGGCTACACTGAAGCTTTCTTT	CASRANRGYTEAFF
TRBV2	few	-	TRBJ1-2	TGTGCCAGCAGTGAGACACCATATAATGGCTACACCTTC	CASSETPYNGYTF
TRBV10-3	-	TRBD1	TRBJ1-6	TGTGCCATCACCCCCTCTGGGACAGATAATTCACCCCTCCACTTT	CAITPSGTDNSPLHF